Sequencing of this T cell receptor beta chain was carried out in a study of graft-versus-host responses after intestinal transplantation. Whole-study context: Grafts were multivisceral, liver-intestinal, or isolated intestinal. Each patient got anti-thymocyte globulin induction, then tacrolimus and steroids for roughly 3 years.

Assay used: immunoSEQ multiplex PCR; TCRdb lists only in-frame clones, some missing. Of tens of thousands of clones listed, roughly 83% were seen once; the top ten hold 0.35% to 0.55%. This clone was counted between two and nine times. Its antigen is still unknown. Other DNA sequences in this sample translate to the same CDR3. Study-wide results and limits: GvH clones turned up in recipient marrow; some had shown up first in ileum or blood.

The sample in question was unstimulated CD4+ T cells sorted from spleen or lymph node cells, obtained before transplant. The receptor was derived from a human donor who was the organ donor for an intestinal transplant.

The CDR3 reads CASSPDRGRNTEAFF. The CDR3, as DNA: TGTGCCAGCAGCCCTGACAGGGGACGGAACACTGAAGCTTTCTTT. The rearrangement joins TRBV5-4 to TRBJ1-1, with 8 bases identical to TRBD1. Unmatched junction bases numbered 6, after V lost 4 bases and J lost 1 base. This CDR3 contains 15 residues. The germline gives CDR1 SGHNT, CDR2 YYREEE (reference sequence).